This T cell receptor (beta chain) derives from a study of blood T cell repertoires in COVID-19. Study information: Some COVID-19 samples were acute and others convalescent; all came from the United States, Italy and Spain.

Authors' processing steps: Estimates of nucleated cell counts were drawn from the amplification of reference gene primers. Some clones are missing from TCRdb's copy, which holds only in-frame ones; the method was immunoSEQ multiplex PCR. The V and J calls and the clone size are those of that table, but D and trimming were determined from the DNA. The sample lists around 150,000 clones; roughly 80% were seen once. V lost 2 bases to trimming and J lost 5 bases; unmatched junction nucleotides: 3. The CDR3 spans 14 residues. Germline-derived CDR1 and CDR2 are SGDLS and YYNGEE. The receptor was isolated from a man between 50 and 59 years old with acute or convalescent COVID-19. J is TRBJ2-7 and V is TRBV9, with TRBD1 identical over 11 bases. Sequencing was performed on peripheral blood. The DNA for the CDR3 is TGTGCCAGCAGCGTTCGGGACAGGGGGGACGAGCAGTACTTC. Protein product: CASSVRDRGDEQYF.